This T cell receptor (beta chain) was recovered during a study of blood T cell repertoires in COVID-19 (dated by TCRdb to 2020 to 2021). A note on the overall study: Samples covering the acute and convalescent phases of COVID-19 were provided by collaborators in the United States, Italy and Spain. The prospective study material was composed of cDNA or gDNA derived from T cells, B-cell-depleted T cells, or PBMCs. Deeply sampled blood TCRbeta repertoires from subjects exposed to, actively infected with, or recovered from COVID-19 were included in the dataset. The repertoires were released in a freely available public database intended as a resource for research on the immune response to SARS-CoV-2. Samples were obtained from the ongoing ImmuneRACE study (first 160 participants) and from about 1,300 subjects provided by 6 global collaborators. The sample metadata nearly always contained a de-identified subject ID, COVID-19 status, age in years and sex. Where available, HLA class I and class II types were taken from metadata supplied by the sample provider and were not determined by assay-based typing. The paper as a whole reports these results and caveats: How much clinical and demographic metadata was included differed by source and by participant, and the metadata was provided uncurated.

TCRbeta CDR3 regions were amplified from genomic DNA using the immunoSEQ Assay, a bias-controlled multiplex PCR. The study's own analysis went as follows. The number of nucleated cells in each sample was estimated from the amplification of reference gene primers within the assay. To quantify the absolute abundance of each unique TCRbeta CDR3 rearrangement, sequence reads were collapsed and filtered. For each sample, productive Simpson clonality was calculated by taking the square root of Simpson's diversity index across productive rearrangements. Entries here come from immuneACCESS through TCRdb and include only in-frame sequences with V and J called. Some clones fail to appear in such tables; in the studies checked, an unresolved V gene covers under half of the shortfall, and the cause of the remainder is unknown. D and trimming were read from the DNA, whereas the V and J calls and clone size are those reported in that table. This sample comprises hundreds of thousands of clones, 87% of them detected only once. About 10% of the sample is taken by the ten largest.

To note about this clone: Its antigen remains undetermined. The sample holds no much larger clone one base away, and base qualities are not on file.

In the prospective study, participants were about 18 to 89 years old, resided in about two dozen geographic areas of the United States, and were enrolled through a virtual design. In the prospective study, participants were assigned to cohorts based on the clinical history participants reported in a screening survey and a study questionnaire. For ImmuneRACE Cohort 3, a participant was defined as recovered based on two consecutive negative NP/OP PCR tests, clearance by a healthcare professional, or resolution of symptoms. In the prospective study, whole blood, serum and a nasopharyngeal or oropharyngeal swab were collected from each participant by mobile phlebotomists. Over an approximately 2-month period, participants in the prospective study had the option of providing additional blood draws and questionnaires. Before DNA extraction, blood samples from the prospective study were shipped at room temperature or frozen.

The receptor's source is a woman aged 50 to 65 who had recovered from COVID-19. The sequencing input was PBMCs or T cells enriched from blood (not recorded which).

The DNA sequence is TGTGCCATCTCTCCGGGTACCTACGAGCAGTACTTC. The resulting protein is CAISPGTYEQYF. The rearranged chain carries TRBV10-3 and TRBJ2-7; the D gene remains uncertain. CDR1 and CDR2 (ENHRY, SYGVKD) derive from the germline V gene. The V end loses 8 bases and the J end loses 2 bases, and a stretch of 10 bases separates them. Reading from cysteine to phenylalanine, the CDR3 counts 12 amino acids. This entry keeps only the CDR3 DNA: 36 bases, framed from base 1.